Here is one TCR beta chain with its context. The antigen remains unidentified. One end of the junction varies from germline; a read error may be responsible. Some clones are missing from TCRdb's copy, which holds only in-frame ones; the method was immunoSEQ multiplex PCR. In the table there are 20,000 to 30,000 clones, 86% of which are singletons. The sample is drawn from a study of T cells after posttransplantation cyclophosphamide. Whole-study findings and limits: Recipient CMV seropositivity and CMV reactivation strongly tracked TRB clonality. Later blood repertoires were often dominated by clones from the donor CD8+ memory compartment. Skin or GI-infiltrating T cells shared few TRB sequences with blood.

Germline CDR1 SSHAT, CDR2 FNYEAQ (reference sequence). This CDR3 has 15 amino acids. The specimen sequenced was PBMCs. The rearrangement joins TRBV7-7 to TRBJ2-7, with 10 bases lining up with TRBD1. The TCR originated in a woman aged 55-69 years with a blood cancer, CMV-positive, and with a related stem cell donor. This chain's CDR3 is CASSPGQGGPYEQYF. The DNA of the CDR3 is TGTGCTAGCAGCCCCGGACAGGGGGGTCCTTACGAGCAGTACTTC. The full variable domain, rest sourced from reference TRBV7-7 and TRBJ2-7, is GAGVSQSPRYKVTKRGQDVTLRCDPISSHATLYWYQQALGQGPEFLTYFNYEAQPDKSGLPSDRFSAERPEGSISTLTIQRTEQRDSAMYRCASSPGQGGPYEQYFGPGTRLTVT.